This T cell receptor beta chain came from a study of T cell responses to AZD1222 COVID-19 vaccine. Overall study: Investigators merged groups given second doses at roughly 4 or roughly 12 weeks. General observations from the study: Clonal diversity was possibly underestimated, and white British individuals and females predominated among donors. Vaccination with two AZD1222 doses was followed by a rise in Spike-specific TCR breadth and depth. Among AZD1222 vaccinees, only five to seven were seropositive at baseline.

With regard to this clone: Antigen specificity is unknown.

Trimming at V came to 3 bases and at J to 5 bases, leaving 3 bases not matched to a gene. This CDR3 has 14 amino acids. The germline V gene has CDR1 SGHTA and CDR2 FQGNSA. Clones were read by immunoSEQ multiplex PCR, and TCRdb kept only the in-frame ones, dropping some. This sample has 100,000 to 150,000 clones, with about 89% found just once. The receptor comes from an adult in good health. Sequences were derived from peripheral blood, sampled on day 0 of AZD1222 vaccination. The V and J genes are TRBV7-2 and TRBJ2-7; 11 bases fit TRBD1. DNA of the CDR3: TGTGCCAGCAGCTTGGGACAGGGGGACCACGAGCAGTACTTC. Encoded protein: CASSLGQGDHEQYF. Full variable domain (missing parts from reference TRBV7-2 and TRBJ2-7): GAGVSQSPSNKVTEKGKDVELRCDPISGHTALYWYRQSLGQGLEFLIYFQGNSAPDKSGLPSDRFSAERTGGSVSTLTIQRTQQEDSAVYLCASSLGQGDHEQYFGPGTRLTVT.